This T cell receptor (beta chain) was captured in a study of tumor-infiltrating lymphocytes in primary liver carcinoma. For the study at large: Surgical resection served as treatment for the primary liver carcinoma of these patients. Findings of the study overall: Blood had a significantly lower top-250-clone fraction than tumors did (p = 0.039). CD4+ and CD8+ repertoires could not be compared in these unsorted bulk samples. Less overlap was seen in tumor-adjacent and tumor-blood pairs than in tumor region pairs.

Germline DNA was also extracted, and blood RNA derived from unsorted whole blood. The input was 450 to 500 ng total RNA; TCR beta cDNA was made from it with a constant-region primer. What produced the TCR beta libraries was three nested multiplex PCR rounds using slightly modified ARM-PCR. Use of TRBV1-TRBV30 forward primers with a C-beta reverse primer characterized the first two PCR rounds, which lasted 10 cycles each. TCRdb passed the multiplex PCR reads through MiXCR, listing each CDR3 protein once. The top ten clones hold about 18% of a sample with 310,000 or so distinct CDR3 sequences, almost 60% of them seen once. With regard to this clonotype: Its antigen is not identified.

The V gene end was trimmed by 5 bases and the J gene end by 6 bases; junction bases not matched to a gene: 14. The CDR3 runs 17 residues. Germline CDR1 and CDR2: MNHEY and SVGEGT. The sample comprised peripheral blood. The J gene is TRBJ2-5, the V gene TRBV6-2 or TRBV6-3; 11 bases agree with TRBD2. This receptor was obtained from a woman aged 25 to 39 with primary liver carcinoma and hepatitis B virus infection. This chain's CDR3 is CASSNPTGTSGLKTQYF. In DNA, the CDR3 is TGTGCCAGCAGTAATCCAACCGGGACTAGCGGTTTGAAGACCCAGTACTTC.